This T cell receptor (beta chain) was found in a study of shared clonotypes between healthy human individuals. General study findings and limits: For sorted subsets, rarefaction showed incomplete sequencing despite large depth. Few donors restricted represented genetic and exposure-history diversity.

Turning to this clone: Its antigen remains unidentified.

Adults of Caucasian background living in Nashville, Tennessee made up all donors. The CDR3 runs to 17 residues. V shed 0 bases and J 3 bases; nucleotides not matched to a gene: 10. Germline CDR1 and CDR2: SGHRS and YFSETQ. The assay ran at deep level. Assay used: immunoSEQ multiplex PCR; TCRdb lists only in-frame clones, some missing. The repertoire includes a few million clones, 90% to 95% of them detected once, and 0.14% sits in the top ten. This TCR was recovered from a man aged 18 to 30 in good health. This chain connects TRBV5-1 to TRBJ2-3; TRBD1 aligns across 7 bases. The sequenced sample was naive CD4+ T cells sorted from blood. The subset was: CD45RA+ positively selected. The CDR3 nucleotides read TGCGCCAGCAGCTTGGCCGTCGCCGACAGGGTAACAGATACGCAGTATTTT. Translation: CASSLAVADRVTDTQYF.